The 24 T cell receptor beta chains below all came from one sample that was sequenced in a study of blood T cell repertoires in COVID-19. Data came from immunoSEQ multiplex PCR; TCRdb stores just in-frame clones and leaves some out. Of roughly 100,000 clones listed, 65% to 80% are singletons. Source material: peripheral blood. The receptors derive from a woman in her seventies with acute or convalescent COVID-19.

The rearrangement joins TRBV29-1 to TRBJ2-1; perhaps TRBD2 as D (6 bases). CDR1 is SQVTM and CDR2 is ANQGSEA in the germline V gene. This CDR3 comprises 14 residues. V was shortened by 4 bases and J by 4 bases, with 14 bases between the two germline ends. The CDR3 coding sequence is TGCAGCGTTGTGGGACTTAGGGCTTACAATGAGCAGTTCTTC. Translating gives CSVVGLRAYNEQFF.

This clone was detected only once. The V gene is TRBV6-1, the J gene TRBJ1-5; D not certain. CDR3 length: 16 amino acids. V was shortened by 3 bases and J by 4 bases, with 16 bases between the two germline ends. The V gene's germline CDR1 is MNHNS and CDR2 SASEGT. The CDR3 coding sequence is TGTGCCAGCAGTGAGTCCCGGGCCGCGGGAAATCAGCCCCAGCATTTT. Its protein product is CASSESRAAGNQPQHF.

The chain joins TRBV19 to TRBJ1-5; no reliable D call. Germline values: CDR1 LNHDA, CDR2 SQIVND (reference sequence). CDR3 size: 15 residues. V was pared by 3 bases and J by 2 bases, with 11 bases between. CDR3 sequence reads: CASSIEGGGNQPQHF. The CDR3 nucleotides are TGTGCCAGTAGTATCGAGGGAGGTGGCAATCAGCCCCAGCATTTT.

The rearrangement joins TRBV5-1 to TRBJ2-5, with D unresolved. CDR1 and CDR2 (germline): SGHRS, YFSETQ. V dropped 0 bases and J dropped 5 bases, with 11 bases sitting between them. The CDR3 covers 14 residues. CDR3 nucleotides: TGCGCCAGCAGCTTGGAAGGAGTCCCGGAGACCCAGTACTTC. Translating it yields CASSLEGVPETQYF.

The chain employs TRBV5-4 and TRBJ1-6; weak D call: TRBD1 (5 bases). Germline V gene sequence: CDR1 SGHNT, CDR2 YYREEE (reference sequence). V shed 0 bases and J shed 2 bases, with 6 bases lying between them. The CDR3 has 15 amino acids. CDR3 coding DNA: TGTGCCAGCAGCTTGGGGGGCGCCTATAATTCACCCCTCCACTTT. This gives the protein CASSLGGAYNSPLHF.

The DNA of the CDR3 is TGCGCCAGCAGCTTGGAACCAGGGAAGGCCGGGGAGCTGTTTTTT. Translation: CASSLEPGKAGELFF. The chain combines TRBV5-1 with TRBJ2-2; D might be TRBD1 (5 bases). Trimming removed 0 bases from V and 6 bases from J, with 12 bases in between. Germline values: CDR1 SGHRS, CDR2 YFSETQ. The CDR3 is 15 amino acids.

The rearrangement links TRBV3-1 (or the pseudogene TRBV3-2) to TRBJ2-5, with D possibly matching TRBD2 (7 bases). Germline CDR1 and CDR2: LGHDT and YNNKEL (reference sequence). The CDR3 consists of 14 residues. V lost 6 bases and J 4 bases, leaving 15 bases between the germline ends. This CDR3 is CASRGGAFGETQYF. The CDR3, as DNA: TGTGCCAGCAGGGGGGGGGCCTTTGGAGAGACCCAGTACTTC.

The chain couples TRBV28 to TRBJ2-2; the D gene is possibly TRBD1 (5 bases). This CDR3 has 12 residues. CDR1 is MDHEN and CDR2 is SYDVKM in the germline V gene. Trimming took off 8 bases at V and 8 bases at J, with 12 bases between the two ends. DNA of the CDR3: TGTGCCAGCGTCCAGGGTCCGGGGGAGCTGTTTTTT. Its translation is CASVQGPGELFF. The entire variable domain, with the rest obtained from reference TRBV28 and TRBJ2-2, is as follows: DVKVTQSSRYLVKRTGEKVFLECVQDMDHENMFWYRQDPGLGLRLIYFSYDVKMKEKGDIPEGYSVSREKKERFSLILESASTNQTSMYLCASVQGPGELFFGEGSRLTVL.

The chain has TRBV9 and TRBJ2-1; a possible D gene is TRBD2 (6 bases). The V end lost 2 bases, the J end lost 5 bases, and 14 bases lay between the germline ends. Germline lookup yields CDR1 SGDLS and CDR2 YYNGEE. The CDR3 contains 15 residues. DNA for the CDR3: TGTGCCAGCAGCGTTCTTCCGTGGAGGGACAATGAGCAGTTCTTC. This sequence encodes CASSVLPWRDNEQFF. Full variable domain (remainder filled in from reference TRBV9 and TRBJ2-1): DSGVTQTPKHLITATGQRVTLRCSPRSGDLSVYWYQQSLDQGLQFLIQYYNGEERAKGNILERFSAQQFPDLHSELNLSSLELGDSALYFCASSVLPWRDNEQFFGPGTRLTVL.

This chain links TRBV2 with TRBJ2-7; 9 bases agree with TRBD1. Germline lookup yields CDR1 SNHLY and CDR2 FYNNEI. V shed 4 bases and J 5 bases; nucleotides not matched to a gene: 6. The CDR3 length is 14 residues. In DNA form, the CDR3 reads TGTGCCAGCAGTGTTTTGAGACAGGGGGACGAGCAGTACTTC. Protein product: CASSVLRQGDEQYF.

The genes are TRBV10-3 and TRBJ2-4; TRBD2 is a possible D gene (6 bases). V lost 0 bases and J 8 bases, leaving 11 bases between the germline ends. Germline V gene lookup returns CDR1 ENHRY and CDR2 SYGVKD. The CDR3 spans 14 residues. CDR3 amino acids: CAISESTRSDIQYF. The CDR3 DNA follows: TGTGCCATCAGTGAGTCGACTAGATCGGACATTCAGTACTTC.

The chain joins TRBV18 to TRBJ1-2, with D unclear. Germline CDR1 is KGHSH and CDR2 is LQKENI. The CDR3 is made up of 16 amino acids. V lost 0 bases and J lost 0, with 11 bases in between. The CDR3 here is CASSPPSPKANYGYTF. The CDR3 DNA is TGTGCCAGCTCACCACCGAGTCCTAAAGCTAACTATGGCTACACCTTC.

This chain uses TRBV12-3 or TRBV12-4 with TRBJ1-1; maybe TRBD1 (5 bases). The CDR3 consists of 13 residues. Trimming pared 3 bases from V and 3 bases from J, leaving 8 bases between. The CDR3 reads CASSFGGYTEAFF. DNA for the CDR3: TGTGCCAGCAGTTTTGGGGGGTACACTGAAGCTTTCTTT.

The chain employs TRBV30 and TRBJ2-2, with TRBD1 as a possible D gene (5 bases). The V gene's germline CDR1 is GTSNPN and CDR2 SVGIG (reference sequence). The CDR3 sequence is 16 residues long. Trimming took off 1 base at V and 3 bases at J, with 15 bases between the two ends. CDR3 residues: CAWSEHRGGDTGELFF. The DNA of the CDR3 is TGTGCCTGGAGTGAGCATAGGGGCGGAGACACCGGGGAGCTGTTTTTT.

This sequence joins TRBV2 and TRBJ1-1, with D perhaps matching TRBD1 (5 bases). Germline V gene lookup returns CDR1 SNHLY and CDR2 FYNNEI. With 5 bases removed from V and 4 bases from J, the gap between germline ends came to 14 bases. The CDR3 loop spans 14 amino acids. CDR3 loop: CASSYRLGVTEAFF. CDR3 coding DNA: TGTGCCAGCAGTTACCGTTTAGGGGTCACTGAAGCTTTCTTT. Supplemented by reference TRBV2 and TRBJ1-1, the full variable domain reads EPEVTQTPSHQVTQMGQEVILRCVPISNHLYFYWYRQILGQKVEFLVSFYNNEISEKSEIFDDQFSVERPDGSNFTLKIRSTKLEDSAMYFCASSYRLGVTEAFFGQGTRLTVV.

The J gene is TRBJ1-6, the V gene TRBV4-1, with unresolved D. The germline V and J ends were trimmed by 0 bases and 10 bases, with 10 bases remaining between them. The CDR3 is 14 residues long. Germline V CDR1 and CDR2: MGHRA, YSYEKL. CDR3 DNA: TGCGCCAGCAGCCAAGATGGGAGTAGGTCACCCCTCCACTTT. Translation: CASSQDGSRSPLHF.

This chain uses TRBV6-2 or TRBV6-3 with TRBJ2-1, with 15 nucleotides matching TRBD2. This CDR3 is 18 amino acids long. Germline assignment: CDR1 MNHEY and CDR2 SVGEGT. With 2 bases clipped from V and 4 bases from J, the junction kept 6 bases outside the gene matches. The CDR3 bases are TGTGCCAGCAGTTACCACCCGGGACTAGCGGGGGGATACAATGAGCAGTTCTTC. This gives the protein CASSYHPGLAGGYNEQFF.

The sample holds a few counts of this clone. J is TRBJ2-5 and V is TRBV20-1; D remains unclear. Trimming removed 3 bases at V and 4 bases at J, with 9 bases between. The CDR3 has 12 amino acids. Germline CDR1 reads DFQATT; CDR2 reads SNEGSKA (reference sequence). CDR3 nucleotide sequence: TGCAGTGCTAGTCCCCCCGGAGAGACCCAGTACTTC. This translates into CSASPPGETQYF.

CDR3 sequence: CASSHRQGGRDTEAFF. The CDR3 region has the DNA TGTGCCAGCAGCCACAGACAGGGGGGGAGGGACACTGAAGCTTTCTTT. The chain is built from TRBV7-9 and TRBJ1-1, with TRBD1 matching 9 bases. Germline V CDR1 and CDR2: SEHNR, FQNEAQ (reference sequence). The V segment lost 5 bases and the J segment 3 bases; nucleotides outside the gene matches: 10. The CDR3 totals 16 residues. Combining the CDR3 with reference TRBV7-9 and TRBJ1-1 gives the whole variable domain DTGVSQNPRHKITKRGQNVTFRCDPISEHNRLYWYRQTLGQGPEFLTYFQNEAQLEKSRLLSDRFSAERPKGSFSTLEIQRTEQGDSAMYLCASSHRQGGRDTEAFFGQGTRLTVV.

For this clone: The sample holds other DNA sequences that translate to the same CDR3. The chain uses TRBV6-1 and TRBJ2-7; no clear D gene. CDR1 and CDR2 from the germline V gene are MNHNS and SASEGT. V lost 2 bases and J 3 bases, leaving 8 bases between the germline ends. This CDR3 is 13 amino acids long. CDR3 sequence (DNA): TGTGCCAGCAGTGAAAGTGTCAGCTACGAGCAGTACTTC. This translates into CASSESVSYEQYF.

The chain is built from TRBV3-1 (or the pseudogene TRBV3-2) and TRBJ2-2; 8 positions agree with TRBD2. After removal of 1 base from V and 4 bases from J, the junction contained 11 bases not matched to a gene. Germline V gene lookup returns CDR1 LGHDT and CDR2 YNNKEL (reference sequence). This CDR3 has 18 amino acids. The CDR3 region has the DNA TGTGCCAGCAGCCAAGTTCGGGGGGGAATAAGGAGCACCGGGGAGCTGTTTTTT. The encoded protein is CASSQVRGGIRSTGELFF.

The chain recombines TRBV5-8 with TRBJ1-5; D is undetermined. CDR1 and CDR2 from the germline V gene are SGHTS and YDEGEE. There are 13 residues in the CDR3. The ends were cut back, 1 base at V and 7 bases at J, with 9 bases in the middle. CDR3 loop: CASSLTERQPQHF. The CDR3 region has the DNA TGTGCCAGCAGCTTGACCGAGAGACAGCCCCAGCATTTT.

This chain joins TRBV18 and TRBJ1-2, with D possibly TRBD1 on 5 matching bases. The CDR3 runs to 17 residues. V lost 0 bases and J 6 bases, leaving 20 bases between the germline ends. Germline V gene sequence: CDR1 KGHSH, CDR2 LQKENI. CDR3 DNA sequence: TGTGCCAGCTCACCACCTCCTGCTAGGACAAATACTCATGGCTACACCTTC. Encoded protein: CASSPPPARTNTHGYTF.

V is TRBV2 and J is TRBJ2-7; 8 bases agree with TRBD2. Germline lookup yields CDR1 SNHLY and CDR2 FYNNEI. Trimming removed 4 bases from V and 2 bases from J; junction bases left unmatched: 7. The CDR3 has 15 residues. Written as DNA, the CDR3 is TGTGCCAGCAGTGCCTTACTAGCGGTGACCTACGAGCAGTACTTC. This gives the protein CASSALLAVTYEQYF.